Included here is one T cell receptor beta chain sequence, with context. Its specificity is unknown. Deletions cut 8 bases from V and 7 bases from J, with 14 bases between. The CDR3 loop spans 13 amino acids. The germline CDR1 and CDR2 sequences are ENHRY and SYGVKD. The data stem from a study of shared clonotypes between healthy human individuals. The assay used deep level. Across several immunoSEQ plates, the genomic DNA of each subset was split evenly. Methods used by the authors: ImmunoSEQ sequences covered only the junction and lacked quality scores; filtering therefore differed. TCRdb's table, derived via immunoSEQ multiplex PCR, lists solely in-frame clones and lacks some. V, J and clone size are taken as reported in that table, and D and trimming were inferred from the DNA itself. This sample carries a few million clones, more than 90% of them seen once, and the ten largest clones take roughly 0.13%.

Points from the study as a whole: In contrast to clonotypes shared by all four donors, non-shared clonotypes had lower generation probabilities.

Sequencing was done on a sample of naive CD4+ T cells sorted from blood. Described subset: CD45RA+ positively selected. V and J are TRBV10-3 and TRBJ1-4, with D possibly being TRBD1 (6 bases). This clonotype was sampled from a man younger than 35 in good health. The CDR3 nucleotides read TGTGCCATCCGGGTCGAAGGGGGTGAAAAACTGTTTTTT. Its translation is CAIRVEGGEKLFF.